These 27 T cell receptor beta chains came from one sample sequenced in a study of T cell responses to AZD1222 COVID-19 vaccine. Generated by immunoSEQ multiplex PCR, the TCRdb table keeps only in-frame clones and is missing some. The sample carries about 120,000 clones, around 91% recorded once. The sample here was peripheral blood, taken on day 0 of AZD1222 vaccination. The receptors shown here come from an adult in good health.

This clone was counted only a few times. The rearrangement uses TRBV28 and TRBJ1-2; 8 positions agree with TRBD1. The CDR3 length is 14 residues. The junction had 11 bases not matched to a gene; V was cut back by 10 bases and J by 4 bases. Germline CDR1 is MDHEN and CDR2 is SYDVKM. The CDR3 region is CATITTGVGYGYTF. CDR3 nucleotide sequence: TGTGCCACCATAACGACAGGGGTGGGCTATGGCTACACCTTC.

The chain employs TRBV7-3 and TRBJ1-1; 9 nucleotides align to TRBD1. V lost 6 bases and J lost 1; bases outside the gene matches: 3. The CDR3 runs 14 residues. The germline V gene encodes CDR1 SGHTA and CDR2 FQGTGA. The CDR3 nucleotides read TGTGCCAGCAGGCTGGGACAGGGGAACACTGAAGCTTTCTTT. Translated: CASRLGQGNTEAFF.

The chain combines TRBV28 with TRBJ2-7; tentative D call: TRBD2 (6 bases). In germline, CDR1 is MDHEN, CDR2 SYDVKM. CDR3 length: 12 amino acids. V dropped 2 bases and J dropped 6 bases, with 8 bases sitting between them. The CDR3 loop reads CASSLIGGEQYF. Written as DNA, the CDR3 is TGTGCCAGCAGTTTAATCGGGGGCGAGCAGTACTTC.

The chain employs TRBV4-2 and TRBJ2-3; TRBD2 aligns across 9 bases. V lost 0 bases and J lost 2; bases outside the gene matches: 6. CDR1 is LGHNA, CDR2 YNFKEQ, per germline. The CDR3 spans 17 residues. Written as DNA, the CDR3 is TGTGCCAGCAGCCAAGATTTGGGGACTAGCCCCACAGATACGCAGTATTTT. It yields the protein CASSQDLGTSPTDTQYF.

The chain combines TRBV9 with TRBJ1-6, with D tentatively TRBD1 (6 bases). Germline V gives CDR1 SGDLS, CDR2 YYNGEE. The CDR3 runs 17 residues. V was pared by 0 bases and J by 10 bases, with 20 bases between. CDR3 nucleotide sequence: TGTGCCAGCAGCGTAGCTACCAGGGGCACCCTGGGATCACCCCTCCACTTT. Protein sequence: CASSVATRGTLGSPLHF.

The V call is TRBV28, the J call TRBJ1-5; D perhaps matches TRBD1 (6 bases). Germline V lookup: CDR1 MDHEN, CDR2 SYDVKM. Trimming pared 3 bases from V and 8 bases from J, leaving 23 bases between. The CDR3 is 17 amino acids. CDR3 bases: TGTGCCAGCAGTTTGGGGGCCCCCCGGTCAGATTTGAAGCCCCAGCATTTT. Protein sequence: CASSLGAPRSDLKPQHF.

The chain couples TRBV5-6 to TRBJ2-7; TRBD2 is a possible D gene (5 bases). Trimming removed 6 bases from V and 2 bases from J, with 15 bases in between. Germline lookup yields CDR1 SGHDT and CDR2 YYEEEE. The CDR3 has 14 amino acids. The DNA for the CDR3 is TGTGCCAGCACCGGAGGTAGTCGGGCCTACGAGCAGTACTTC. Protein product: CASTGGSRAYEQYF.

The chain joins TRBV6-2 or TRBV6-3 to TRBJ2-7, with 9 bases fitting TRBD2. Germline V CDR1 and CDR2: MNHEY, SVGEGT. CDR3 size: 15 residues. V was pared by 1 base and J by 6 bases, with 7 bases of the junction left unmatched. CDR3 sequence (DNA): TGTGCCAGCAGTTACTTGGGGACTAGCTCAGGCGAGCAGTACTTC. Amino acids: CASSYLGTSSGEQYF.

This clone was observed once. The chain has TRBV18 and TRBJ2-1; D might be TRBD2 (7 bases). The CDR3 extends over 14 amino acids. Germline V CDR1 and CDR2: KGHSH, LQKENI. Trimming stripped 6 bases from V and 2 bases from J, with 11 bases between. The CDR3 sequence is CASSRGGTYNEQFF. Written as DNA, the CDR3 is TGTGCCAGCTCGAGGGGGGGCACCTACAATGAGCAGTTCTTC.

This chain joins TRBV18 and TRBJ1-4, with D perhaps matching TRBD1 (6 bases). V was cut by 0 bases and J by 8 bases, with 16 bases left in between. In germline, CDR1 is KGHSH, CDR2 LQKENI. There are 16 residues in the CDR3. CDR3: CASSPPVRTDSEKLFF. In nucleotides, the CDR3 is TGTGCCAGCTCACCACCGGTACGAACGGACAGCGAAAAACTGTTTTTT.

The chain recombines TRBV9 with TRBJ1-5; D is perhaps TRBD1 (5 bases). This CDR3 comprises 14 residues. CDR1 SGDLS and CDR2 YYNGEE come from the germline V gene. Deletions cut 4 bases from V and 4 bases from J, with 12 bases between. CDR3 protein: CASSPGTENQPQHF. The CDR3 DNA reads as TGTGCCAGCAGCCCTGGGACCGAGAATCAGCCCCAGCATTTT. Full variable domain (rest looked up from reference TRBV9 and TRBJ1-5): DSGVTQTPKHLITATGQRVTLRCSPRSGDLSVYWYQQSLDQGLQFLIQYYNGEERAKGNILERFSAQQFPDLHSELNLSSLELGDSALYFCASSPGTENQPQHFGDGTRLSIL.

The chain carries TRBV13 and TRBJ1-1, with D perhaps TRBD1 (6 bases). This CDR3 has 16 residues. The germline gives CDR1 PRHDT, CDR2 FYEKMQ (reference sequence). The ends were cut back, 3 bases at V and 4 bases at J, with 18 bases in the middle. The CDR3 protein is CASSFPGPQGITEAFF. DNA of the CDR3: TGTGCCAGCAGCTTCCCGGGACCCCAGGGGATCACTGAAGCTTTCTTT.

In this sample, this clone turned up once. The gene calls are TRBV6-5 and TRBJ2-7, with TRBD2 matching over 11 bases. The germline gives CDR1 MNHEY, CDR2 SVGAGI. The CDR3 has 15 residues. The J segment lost 3 bases and the V segment lost 6 bases, leaving 7 bases of the junction unmatched. CDR3 sequence (DNA): TGTGCCAGCAGGAAGGGACTAGCGGTCCGCTACGAGCAGTACTTC. As protein: CASRKGLAVRYEQYF.

This clone has a single count. The chain joins TRBV4-1 to TRBJ2-5, with D possibly called TRBD1 or TRBD2 (6 bases each). CDR3 size: 15 residues. Looked up from germline, CDR1 is MGHRA and CDR2 is YSYEKL. Trimming pared 1 base from V and 2 bases from J, leaving 11 bases between. CDR3 residues: CASSQAGGGQETQYF. The CDR3 DNA follows: TGCGCCAGCAGCCAAGCCGGGGGCGGGCAAGAGACCCAGTACTTC.

V and J are TRBV10-3 and TRBJ1-1; D gene ambiguous. The germline gives CDR1 ENHRY, CDR2 SYGVKD. The CDR3 sequence is 14 residues long. V was pared by 0 bases and J by 3 bases, with 8 bases between. Written as DNA, the CDR3 is TGTGCCATCAGTGAGTCTGGCAGCTACACTGAAGCTTTCTTT. This translates into CAISESGSYTEAFF.

This clone was seen only once. The chain carries TRBV2 and TRBJ1-2, with 8 bases fitting TRBD1. V lost 5 bases and J lost 1; bases outside the gene matches: 6. CDR3 length equals 15 residues. Germline CDR1 is SNHLY and CDR2 is FYNNEI. The CDR3 is CASSHPDRVNYGYTF. DNA of the CDR3: TGTGCCAGCAGTCACCCGGACAGGGTTAACTATGGCTACACCTTC.

The chain links TRBV3-1 (or the pseudogene TRBV3-2) to TRBJ2-7, with 10 bases matching TRBD1. V lost 1 base and J lost 6; bases outside the gene matches: 9. The germline CDR1 and CDR2 sequences are LGHDT and YNNKEL (reference sequence). The CDR3 consists of 16 residues. The CDR3 region has the DNA TGTGCCAGCAGCCAAGTGACCGGGACAGGGGCTTCCGAGCAGTACTTC. Its protein is CASSQVTGTGASEQYF.

The V and J genes are TRBV11-2 and TRBJ2-7; 7 positions match TRBD1. The CDR3 length is 15 residues. Per the germline V gene, CDR1 is SGHAT and CDR2 is FQNNGV. The J segment lost 4 bases and the V segment lost 6 bases, leaving 12 bases of the junction unmatched. The chain's CDR3 is CASSFNRGTPYEQYF. The CDR3 DNA reads TGTGCCAGCAGTTTTAACAGGGGAACCCCATACGAGCAGTACTTC.

The rearrangement links TRBV7-3 to TRBJ2-5; the D is unclear. V was pared by 8 bases and J by 5 bases, with 9 bases between. Germline-derived CDR1 and CDR2 are SGHTA and FQGTGA. This CDR3 has 11 amino acids. CDR3 nucleotides: TGTGCCAGCGGAAACGGGGAGACCCAGTACTTC. This gives the protein CASGNGETQYF.

The J gene is TRBJ1-1, the V gene TRBV19; the match to TRBD1 covers 7 bases. CDR1 LNHDA and CDR2 SQIVND come from the germline V gene (reference sequence). Trimming cost V 5 bases and J 0 bases; bases outside gene matches: 6. CDR3 length equals 15 residues. CDR3 DNA: TGTGCCAGTAGTGACAGGGACCCTATGAACACTGAAGCTTTCTTT. It encodes CASSDRDPMNTEAFF.

This clone showed up just a few times. V gene TRBV19 combines with J gene TRBJ2-5; 10 bases align to TRBD2. Germline assignment: CDR1 LNHDA and CDR2 SQIVND (reference sequence). The junction had 11 bases not matched to a gene; V was cut back by 4 bases and J by 3 bases. The CDR3 length is 17 residues. CDR3 amino acids: CASSKLRGLAGEETQYF. The CDR3 DNA follows: TGTGCCAGTAGTAAATTAAGGGGTCTAGCGGGGGAAGAGACCCAGTACTTC.

J is TRBJ2-2 and V is TRBV5-6; D is undetermined. Germline values: CDR1 SGHDT, CDR2 YYEEEE. V was clipped by 0 bases and J by 4 bases, with 4 bases between them. The CDR3 covers 13 residues. Written as DNA, the CDR3 is TGTGCCAGCAGCTTGGCAGGCACCGGGGAGCTGTTTTTT. Protein product: CASSLAGTGELFF.

The chain combines TRBV19 with TRBJ2-1; no reliable D call. The CDR3 is 13 residues long. Trimming stripped 0 bases from V and 7 bases from J, with 7 bases between. Germline V gene sequence: CDR1 LNHDA, CDR2 SQIVND (reference sequence). In DNA form, the CDR3 reads TGTGCCAGTAGTATAGATCGGAAGAATGAGCAGTTCTTC. This gives the protein CASSIDRKNEQFF.

The chain links TRBV6-5 to TRBJ1-2; 7 bases match TRBD1. Germline V CDR1 and CDR2: MNHEY, SVGAGI. V lost 8 bases to trimming and J lost 4 bases; unmatched junction nucleotides: 10. This CDR3 comprises 14 residues. The CDR3 DNA reads as TGTGCCAGCCAAGACAGGGAATTAATCTATGGCTACACCTTC. Translating it yields CASQDRELIYGYTF.

In its sample, this clone was seen once. This chain uses TRBV27 with TRBJ1-1; possibly TRBD1 for D (5 bases). V lost 6 bases and J lost 5, with 13 bases in between. Germline V gene data show CDR1 as MNHEY and CDR2 as SMNVEV (reference sequence). The CDR3 sequence is 13 residues long. CDR3 sequence: CASRRGGRTEAFF. The CDR3 DNA reads TGTGCCAGCAGGAGGGGCGGAAGAACTGAAGCTTTCTTT.

This chain connects TRBV29-1 to TRBJ2-1, with a tentative D call TRBD2 (5 bases). V shed 4 bases and J shed 8 bases, with 9 bases lying between them. The CDR3 loop spans 11 amino acids. Per the germline V gene, CDR1 is SQVTM and CDR2 is ANQGSEA. The CDR3 sequence is CSVGSGDEQFF. Here the CDR3 DNA reads TGCAGCGTTGGTTCCGGGGATGAGCAGTTCTTC.

This sequence joins TRBV6-5 and TRBJ1-1, with TRBD1 matching over 7 bases. Germline CDR1 and CDR2: MNHEY and SVGAGI. This CDR3 has 14 residues. With V trimmed by 2 bases and J by 5 bases, 5 bases remained unmatched. The CDR3 nucleotides read TGTGCCAGCAGTTACGGCAGGGGGTGGACTGAAGCTTTCTTT. Protein sequence: CASSYGRGWTEAFF.